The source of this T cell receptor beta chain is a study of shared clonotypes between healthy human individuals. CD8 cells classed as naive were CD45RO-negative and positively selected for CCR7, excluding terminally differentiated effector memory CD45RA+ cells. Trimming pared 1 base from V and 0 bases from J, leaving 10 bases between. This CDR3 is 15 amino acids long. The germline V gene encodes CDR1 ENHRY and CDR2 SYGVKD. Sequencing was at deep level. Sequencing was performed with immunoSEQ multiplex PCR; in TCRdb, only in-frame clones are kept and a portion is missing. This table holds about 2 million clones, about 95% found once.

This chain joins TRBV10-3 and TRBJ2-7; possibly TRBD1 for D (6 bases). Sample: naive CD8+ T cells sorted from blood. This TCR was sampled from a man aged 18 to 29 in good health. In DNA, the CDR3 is TGTGCCATCAGTGAGTACCTAGGGGGCTCCTACGAGCAGTACTTC. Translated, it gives CAISEYLGGSYEQYF.